A single sample gave rise to the 5 T cell receptor beta chains below, sequenced in a study of early T cells in non-severe SARS-CoV-2 infection. One entry per CDR3 protein results from TCRdb running MiXCR on the 5' RACE reads. The sample contains 30,000 to 45,000 distinct CDR3 sequences, 8.5% to 10% of which appear only once. Sequencing was performed on whole blood. All receptors come from an adult who was a healthcare worker with PCR-confirmed SARS-CoV-2 infection or an uninfected control (not recorded which).

There are many counts of this clonotype. This chain joins TRBV28 and TRBJ1-5; TRBD1 might be the D (6 bases). The CDR3 runs 13 residues. The V end was cut by 5 bases, the J end by 7 bases, with 12 bases between. Germline values: CDR1 MDHEN, CDR2 SYDVKM. The CDR3 sequence: CASSLRGGQPQHF. In DNA form, the CDR3 reads TGTGCCAGCAGTCTCCGAGGGGGACAGCCCCAGCATTTT.

This clonotype has at least ten counts. The CDR3 coding sequence is TGTGCCAGCAGCTTAGCCCTAGCGGCTAATGAGCAGTTCTTC. Protein: CASSLALAANEQFF. The chain has TRBV11-2 and TRBJ2-1; 7 nucleotides agree with TRBD2. J gave up 7 bases and V 1 base, and 4 bases lay outside the gene matches. The germline gives CDR1 SGHAT, CDR2 FQNNGV. The CDR3 contains 14 residues.

This clonotype showed up many times. The V call is TRBV6-2 or TRBV6-3, the J call TRBJ1-4; D remains ambiguous. The germline CDR1 and CDR2 sequences are MNHEY and SVGEGT. The CDR3 has 12 amino acids. V lost 5 bases and J lost 0, with 1 base in between. CDR3 DNA sequence: TGTGCCAGCAGTACAACTAATGAAAAACTGTTTTTT. Translating it yields CASSTTNEKLFF.

This clonotype was observed at least ten times. This chain joins TRBV7-2 and TRBJ2-1; no clear D gene. V was trimmed by 1 base and J by 9 bases, leaving 13 bases between them. Germline V gives CDR1 SGHTA, CDR2 FQGNSA. This CDR3 comprises 14 residues. The CDR3 DNA reads as TGTGCCAGCAGCTTAGGGGCAGCGAGGAGTGAGCAGTTCTTC. It yields the protein CASSLGAARSEQFF.

The rearrangement links TRBV20-1 to TRBJ2-5; 7 nucleotides match TRBD2. CDR1 is DFQATT, CDR2 SNEGSKA, per germline (reference sequence). V lost 6 bases and J lost 4; bases outside the gene matches: 8. The CDR3 loop spans 13 amino acids. The CDR3 reads CSATRTRAETQYF. CDR3 DNA: TGCAGTGCAACCCGGACTAGAGCAGAGACCCAGTACTTC.